The clone carrying this TCR beta chain has only one observation. Its specificity is unknown. The sample belongs to a study of post-analysis software for immune sequencing data. Across the whole study: Included courses were relapsing-remitting and secondary progressive multiple sclerosis; progressive-relapsing multiple sclerosis was also included. Study-level findings and limits: Significantly decreased normalized Chao1 diversity was recorded for multiple sclerosis patients relative to controls. TRBV segments more frequent in patients than in controls numbered several and included TRBV5-6, TRBV5-1 and TRBV20-1. Same-batch preparations were strongly co-clustered by F measure.

TCR beta cDNA libraries included unique molecular identifiers. Researchers reported approximately 480,000 cDNA molecules coming from around 1 to 10 million T cells. A single record per CDR3 protein comes from TCRdb applying MiXCR to the PCR reads. The table lists approximately 770,000 distinct CDR3 sequences, just over 45% of them singletons. Germline V gene data show CDR1 as LGHDT and CDR2 as YNNKEL (reference sequence). This CDR3 region has 15 residues. Trimming took off 4 bases at V and 2 bases at J, with 12 bases between the two ends. This receptor was taken from a girl between 5 and 17 years old with multiple sclerosis. The sequencing sample was made of blood. The V call is TRBV3-1, the J call TRBJ2-1, with D tentatively TRBD2 (5 bases). CDR3 nucleotide sequence: TGTGCCAGCAGCCTAAACCCCGGGGCCTACAATGAGCAGTTCTTC. Translation gives CASSLNPGAYNEQFF.